A selection of T cell receptor beta chains follows, all from one sample in a study of cytomegalovirus exposure and HLA in healthy donors. The protocol was immunoSEQ multiplex PCR, while the TCRdb copy is restricted to in-frame clones and leaves out a portion. The profile covers some 190,000 clones, with around four fifths appearing a single time and 1.5% to 2% taken by the ten largest. Sequenced material: PBMCs. These receptors were taken from a woman in her twenties or thirties in good health and CMV-seronegative. Each CDR3 is given with its conserved first and last residue. Each record gives: D gene, V gene, clone size, J gene, CDR3 DNA, CDR3 protein. A D gene is named only where the DNA matches it firmly. A row's size may be missing; if present it is once, few, many or a size class.

d_gene: NA
v_gene: TRBV27
abundance: NA
j_gene: TRBJ1-6
CDR3nt: TGTGCCAGCAGTTTACAGGGGCCATCCTATAATTCACCCCTCCACTTT
CDR3aa: CASSLQGPSYNSPLHF

d_gene: NA
v_gene: TRBV19
abundance: NA
j_gene: TRBJ1-1
CDR3nt: TGTGCCAGTGGCACAGGGAACACTGAAGCTTTCTTT
CDR3aa: CASGTGNTEAFF

d_gene: NA
v_gene: TRBV19
abundance: NA
j_gene: TRBJ1-5
CDR3nt: TGTGCCAGTAGTATCAGCCAGGGTGGTCATCAGCCCCAGCATTTT
CDR3aa: CASSISQGGHQPQHF

d_gene: NA
v_gene: TRBV7-2
abundance: NA
j_gene: TRBJ2-3
CDR3nt: TGTGCCAGCAGCTTAAGGTCGAGCGGGTACTCTAGCACAGATACGCAGTATTTT
CDR3aa: CASSLRSSGYSSTDTQYF

d_gene: NA
v_gene: TRBV14
abundance: few
j_gene: TRBJ1-6
CDR3nt: TGTGCCAGCAGCCAAGTTCAGGGATATTCACCCCTCCACTTT
CDR3aa: CASSQVQGYSPLHF

d_gene: NA
v_gene: TRBV10-3
abundance: once
j_gene: TRBJ2-3
CDR3nt: TGTGCCATCAGTGACAGTAGCACAGATACGCAGTATTTT
CDR3aa: CAISDSSTDTQYF

d_gene: TRBD2
v_gene: TRBV30
abundance: NA
j_gene: TRBJ2-1
CDR3nt: TGTGCCTGGAGTAGGGTAGCGGGGGACTACAATGAGCAGTTCTTC
CDR3aa: CAWSRVAGDYNEQFF

d_gene: TRBD2
v_gene: TRBV4-2
abundance: NA
j_gene: TRBJ2-5
CDR3nt: TGTGCCAGCAGCCAAGGGACTAGCGGGGGGCCTCAGACCCAGTACTTC
CDR3aa: CASSQGTSGGPQTQYF

d_gene: NA
v_gene: TRBV2
abundance: NA
j_gene: TRBJ2-3
CDR3nt: TGTGCCAGCAGTCAACTAGCTGCGCAGTATTTT
CDR3aa: CASSQLAAQYF

d_gene: NA
v_gene: TRBV29-1
abundance: once
j_gene: TRBJ1-3
CDR3nt: TGCAGCGTTGAAGATAACGGGGGCACCATATATTTT
CDR3aa: CSVEDNGGTIYF

d_gene: NA
v_gene: TRBV12-5
abundance: NA
j_gene: TRBJ1-1
CDR3nt: TGTGCTAGTGGTTTGGTAGGGCAACAGGGGAACACTGAAGCTTTCTTT
CDR3aa: CASGLVGQQGNTEAFF

d_gene: NA
v_gene: TRBV30
abundance: NA
j_gene: TRBJ1-2
CDR3nt: TGTGCCTGGTTTGGGACTCCAAATCTTCTTAACTATGGCTACACCTTC
CDR3aa: CAWFGTPNLLNYGYTF

d_gene: NA
v_gene: TRBV6-5
abundance: NA
j_gene: TRBJ1-4
CDR3nt: TGTGCCAGCAGTTACTCGAATATACTAGGGGAAAAACTGTTTTTT
CDR3aa: CASSYSNILGEKLFF

d_gene: NA
v_gene: TRBV27
abundance: NA
j_gene: TRBJ2-5
CDR3nt: TGTGCCAGCAGTTTGTTAGGGGGGGGGTACCAAGAGACCCAGTACTTC
CDR3aa: CASSLLGGGYQETQYF

d_gene: TRBD1
v_gene: TRBV7-9
abundance: NA
j_gene: TRBJ1-1
CDR3nt: TGTGCCAGCAGCCCTAGGACAGGGGGGGAGAATGAAGCTTTCTTT
CDR3aa: CASSPRTGGENEAFF

d_gene: NA
v_gene: TRBV5-4
abundance: NA
j_gene: TRBJ2-5
CDR3nt: TGTGCCAACGCTCCAGAGGGAAAAAACGGGGAGACCCAGTACTTC
CDR3aa: CANAPEGKNGETQYF